The rows below give T cell receptor beta chains drawn from one sample of a study of blood T cell repertoires in COVID-19. Only in-frame clones appear in the TCRdb table, and some are missing; sequencing was by immunoSEQ multiplex PCR. The sample records around 250,000 clones, roughly 80% being singletons. The sample taken for sequencing was peripheral blood. The receptors stem from a woman under 30 with acute or convalescent COVID-19. CDR3s include the opening cysteine and the closing phenylalanine or tryptophan. A D gene is named only where the DNA matches it firmly. Part of the rows lack a size; the others show once, few, many or a class for expanded clones.

>TRBV28|NA|TRBD1|TRBJ2-7
CATTSGQGAYEQYF
TGTGCCACCACGTCGGGGCAGGGGGCCTACGAGCAGTACTTC
>TRBV4-3|NA|NA|TRBJ1-3
CASSQDLGQWVYPSNGNTIYF
TGCGCCAGCAGCCAAGATCTGGGGCAGTGGGTCTACCCATCAAATGGAAACACCATATATTTT
>TRBV6-5|NA|TRBD1|TRBJ1-1
CASSRIGQGVTEAFF
TGTGCCAGCAGTCGAATCGGACAGGGAGTGACTGAAGCTTTCTTT
>TRBV4-3|NA|NA|TRBJ1-6
CASSQALTGVYNSPLHF
TGCGCCAGCAGCCAAGCTCTCACCGGGGTATATAATTCACCCCTCCACTTT
>TRBV7-2|NA|NA|TRBJ2-3
CASSLGLSGWADTQYF
TGTGCCAGCAGCTTAGGTCTGAGCGGGTGGGCAGATACGCAGTATTTT
>TRBV27|NA|NA|TRBJ1-1
CASSFGSEGTEAFF
TGTGCCAGCAGTTTTGGCTCGGAGGGCACTGAAGCTTTCTTT
>TRBV6-5|NA|NA|TRBJ1-3
CASSYSAGAWNTIYF
TGTGCCAGCAGTTACTCTGCAGGGGCTTGGAACACCATATATTTT
>TRBV10-2|few|NA|TRBJ1-3
CASSGQAPSTGNTIYF
TGCGCCAGCAGTGGACAGGCCCCATCAACTGGAAACACCATATATTTT
>TRBV6-2/TRBV6-3|few|TRBD1|TRBJ1-5
CASSYGTGVHQPQHF
TGTGCCAGCAGTTACGGGACAGGGGTTCATCAGCCCCAGCATTTT
>TRBV4-2|NA|TRBD2|TRBJ2-1
CASSQGTSGSSYNEQFF
TGTGCCAGCAGCCAGGGGACTAGCGGTAGCTCCTACAATGAGCAGTTCTTC
>TRBV5-1|NA|NA|TRBJ2-3
CASSSQRNPSTDTQYF
TGCGCCAGCAGCTCCCAGCGGAACCCTAGCACAGATACGCAGTATTTT
>TRBV5-1|NA|NA|TRBJ2-3
CASRGLPLGTDTQYF
TGCGCCAGCAGGGGGCTCCCCCTCGGCACAGATACGCAGTATTTT
>TRBV19|NA|TRBD2|TRBJ2-1
CASSIGILGGSSYNEQFF
TGTGCCAGTAGTATAGGCATCCTTGGCGGGAGCTCCTACAATGAGCAGTTCTTC
>TRBV5-4|NA|NA|TRBJ1-2
CASSPTDNYGYTF
TGTGCCAGCAGCCCGACAGATAACTATGGCTACACCTTC
>TRBV28|few|NA|TRBJ1-2
CATEQRTVRGYGYTF
TGTGCCACCGAGCAGAGGACAGTGCGTGGCTATGGCTACACCTTC
>TRBV6-1|NA|NA|TRBJ2-3
CASSEGDRKQTTDTQYF
TGTGCCAGCAGTGAAGGTGACAGGAAGCAAACCACAGATACGCAGTATTTT
>TRBV6-2/TRBV6-3|NA|NA|TRBJ1-5
CASSYSRSNQPQHF
TGTGCCAGCAGTTACTCCCGGAGCAATCAGCCCCAGCATTTT
>TRBV28|NA|NA|TRBJ2-2
CASSSHAAGELFF
TGTGCCAGCAGCTCCCATGCGGCCGGGGAGCTGTTTTTT
>TRBV4-3|NA|NA|TRBJ1-4
CASSQVRGQKLFF
TGCGCCAGCAGCCAAGTCAGGGGCCAAAAACTGTTTTTT
>TRBV6-6|NA|NA|TRBJ1-4
CASSYVENEKLFF
TGTGCCAGCAGTTACGTAGAAAATGAAAAACTGTTTTTT
>TRBV4-3|NA|NA|TRBJ1-5
CASSQDGGLDQPQHF
TGCGCCAGCAGCCAAGATGGGGGGTTGGATCAGCCCCAGCATTTT
>TRBV24-1|few|TRBD2|TRBJ2-7
CATSDLTPSGSVHEQYF
TGTGCCACCAGTGATTTGACCCCTAGCGGGAGTGTCCACGAGCAGTACTTC
>TRBV7-2|NA|NA|TRBJ2-7
CASSTSRDTLTPDEQYF
TGTGCCAGCAGCACAAGCCGGGACACACTAACCCCGGACGAGCAGTACTTC
>TRBV24-1|NA|TRBD2|TRBJ2-1
CATSARTGTSGNEQFF
TGTGCCACCAGTGCCCGGACCGGGACTAGCGGTAATGAGCAGTTCTTC
>TRBV14|NA|NA|TRBJ2-5
CASSQASALLAATQYF
TGTGCCAGCAGCCAAGCCTCGGCGTTACTAGCAGCGACCCAGTACTTC
>TRBV2|NA|TRBD1|TRBJ1-5
CASSEEEGAYNQPQHF
TGTGCCAGCAGTGAAGAAGAGGGGGCATACAATCAGCCCCAGCATTTT
>TRBV4-2|NA|TRBD1|TRBJ1-1
CASSHPAEGARGTEAFF
TGTGCCAGCAGCCACCCAGCCGAGGGGGCGCGAGGCACTGAAGCTTTCTTT
>TRBV4-3|once|NA|TRBJ1-1
CASSQSLQVKNTEAFF
TGCGCCAGCAGCCAATCACTCCAGGTGAAGAACACTGAAGCTTTCTTT
>TRBV14|NA|NA|TRBJ2-5
CASSRGRRETQYF
TGTGCCAGCAGCCGGGGCCGCCGGGAGACCCAGTACTTC
>TRBV5-1|NA|TRBD1|TRBJ2-1
CASSLDTGTGYNEQFF
TGCGCCAGCAGCTTAGACACCGGGACAGGCTACAATGAGCAGTTCTTC
>TRBV18|NA|NA|TRBJ2-7
CASSPSRDTPYEQYF
TGTGCCAGCTCACCATCCCGGGACACCCCCTACGAGCAGTACTTC
>TRBV27|NA|NA|TRBJ1-1
CASSGSSGGTEAFF
TGTGCCAGCAGTGGCTCCAGCGGCGGCACTGAAGCTTTCTTT
>TRBV29-1|once|NA|TRBJ2-1
CSVEDLRPYRQFF
TGCAGCGTTGAAGATCTGCGACCGTACAGGCAGTTCTTC
>TRBV7-6|NA|TRBD2|TRBJ2-3
CASSLTSGSGGGTDTQYF
TGTGCCAGCAGCTTAACTAGCGGGAGTGGGGGGGGCACAGATACGCAGTATTTT
>TRBV28|many|TRBD1|TRBJ1-4
CASSLTGGGEKLFF
TGTGCCAGCAGTCTTACAGGGGGCGGTGAAAAACTGTTTTTT
>TRBV3-1/TRBV3-2|NA|TRBD2|TRBJ2-5
CASSQKRRTSGSSETQYF
TGTGCCAGCAGCCAAAAAAGAAGGACTAGCGGGAGTTCTGAGACCCAGTACTTC
>TRBV3-1/TRBV3-2|NA|NA|TRBJ2-4
CASSQGWRNIQYF
TGTGCCAGCAGCCAAGGGTGGAGGAACATTCAGTACTTC
>TRBV27|NA|NA|TRBJ1-6
CASSSGNSPLHF
TGTGCCAGCAGTAGCGGGAATTCACCCCTCCACTTT
>TRBV29-1|once|TRBD1|TRBJ2-1
CSVDMGTGMGNEQFF
TGCAGCGTTGATATGGGGACAGGGATGGGGAATGAGCAGTTCTTC
>TRBV11-2|NA|TRBD2|TRBJ2-7
CASTSGAGSSYEQYF
TGTGCCAGCACCAGTGGAGCGGGAAGCTCCTACGAGCAGTACTTC
>TRBV19|NA|NA|TRBJ1-1
CATNLDSLGNTEAFF
TGTGCCACCAACCTGGACAGTTTAGGGAACACTGAAGCTTTCTTT
>TRBV2|NA|TRBD1|TRBJ1-1
CASSDWQGAPTEAFF
TGTGCCAGCAGTGACTGGCAGGGGGCGCCCACTGAAGCTTTCTTT
>TRBV29-1|NA|TRBD1|TRBJ1-1
CSVEGTAGMNTEAFF
TGCAGCGTTGAGGGGACAGCAGGCATGAACACTGAAGCTTTCTTT
>TRBV27|NA|TRBD1|TRBJ2-7
CASSPDRVAYEQYF
TGTGCCAGCAGTCCGGACAGGGTGGCCTACGAGCAGTACTTC
>TRBV7-2|NA|NA|TRBJ2-3
CASSYRGVSGTSTDTQYF
TGTGCCAGCAGCTATAGGGGGGTAAGCGGGACTAGCACAGATACGCAGTATTTT
>TRBV7-8|NA|NA|TRBJ1-5
CASSLAGGVYQPQHF
TGTGCCAGCAGCTTAGCTGGGGGCGTCTATCAGCCCCAGCATTTT
>TRBV5-1|NA|NA|TRBJ2-7
CASSLALGLHSYEQYF
TGCGCCAGCAGCTTGGCTCTGGGACTTCACTCCTACGAGCAGTACTTC
>TRBV27|many|NA|TRBJ2-3
CASTSRALPAGGVTDTQYF
TGTGCCAGCACTTCGCGGGCTCTTCCGGCGGGTGGAGTCACAGATACGCAGTATTTT
>TRBV7-9|NA|NA|TRBJ2-5
CASSLARWYQETQYF
TGTGCCAGCAGCTTAGCGCGGTGGTACCAAGAGACCCAGTACTTC
>TRBV5-1|NA|TRBD2|TRBJ2-5
CASSARGGGEETQYF
TGCGCCAGCAGCGCGCGCGGGGGAGGTGAGGAGACCCAGTACTTC
>TRBV27|NA|TRBD2|TRBJ2-5
CASSPGLAGGETQYF
TGTGCCAGCAGTCCGGGACTAGCGGGAGGGGAGACCCAGTACTTC
>TRBV30|once|TRBD1|TRBJ1-2
CAWGQGYGYTF
TGTGCCTGGGGACAGGGTTATGGCTACACCTTC
>TRBV23-1|NA|TRBD1|TRBJ2-5
CASSQSLSLWRGGLETQYF
TGCGCCAGCAGTCAATCTCTTTCCTTGTGGCGAGGGGGCTTAGAGACCCAGTACTTC
>TRBV19|NA|NA|TRBJ1-1
CASSIIIAGEAGVNTEAFF
TGTGCCAGTAGTATTATAATAGCGGGAGAGGCCGGGGTGAACACTGAAGCTTTCTTT
>TRBV19|once|TRBD1|TRBJ1-1
CASSIVAGGVTEAFF
TGTGCCAGTAGTATCGTCGCAGGGGGCGTCACTGAAGCTTTCTTT
>TRBV6-5|NA|NA|TRBJ1-2
CASTLGVAYGYTF
TGTGCCAGCACCCTCGGGGTAGCTTATGGCTACACCTTC
>TRBV5-8|NA|TRBD1|TRBJ1-1
CASSLAETGAMNTEAFF
TGTGCCAGCAGCTTGGCCGAGACAGGGGCAATGAACACTGAAGCTTTCTTT